A selection of T cell receptor beta chains follows, all from one sample in a study of blood T cell repertoires in COVID-19. Libraries were prepared by immunoSEQ multiplex PCR; TCRdb keeps only in-frame clonotypes and omits some of them. In the table there are roughly 250,000 clones, about nine tenths of which are singletons. The sample taken for sequencing was PBMCs or T cells enriched from blood (not recorded which). These receptors all come from a human donor in a cohort exposed to, infected with or recovered from COVID-19 (not recorded which). The donor label of this sample is uncertain. The CDR3 runs from the conserved cysteine through the conserved F or W. The D gene is left open where the match is weak.

D | J | V | CDR3
. | TRBJ2-2 | TRBV5-1 | CASSSQGGPGELFF
. | TRBJ1-3 | TRBV11-2 | CASSLGLGNTIYF
. | TRBJ2-4 | TRBV4-1 | CASSQAGNIQYF
. | TRBJ2-1 | TRBV20-1 | CSAGSLEQFF
. | TRBJ1-1 | TRBV9 | CASSVSGVLSEAFF
TRBD1 | TRBJ2-1 | TRBV6-2/TRBV6-3 | CASSPSRTGNPKWNNEQFF
TRBD2 | TRBJ2-7 | TRBV3-1/TRBV3-2 | CASSLLGGGTYEQYF
. | TRBJ1-1 | TRBV9 | CASSVVRDTEAFF
TRBD2 | TRBJ2-3 | TRBV10-3 | CATRGSGGYTDTQYF
TRBD1 | TRBJ1-5 | TRBV24-1 | CATSERTGGFQPQHF
. | TRBJ1-5 | TRBV4-2 | CASSQDGGGSNQPQHF
TRBD1 | TRBJ2-1 | TRBV5-3 | CARRVDRGNEQFF
TRBD1 | TRBJ1-2 | TRBV7-9 | CASSVDRVRGYTF
TRBD1 | TRBJ2-4 | TRBV7-8 | CASSGIMDRGRSLAKNIQYF
TRBD1 | TRBJ1-3 | TRBV7-2 | CASSFNTGVGNTIYF
. | TRBJ1-5 | TRBV30 | CAWSADSTYQPQHF
TRBD1 | TRBJ1-5 | TRBV27 | CASSPQGVWQPQHF
TRBD1 | TRBJ1-1 | TRBV12-5 | CASGLGTGVYTEAFF
. | TRBJ2-7 | TRBV19 | CASKREAREQYF
. | TRBJ1-4 | TRBV10-2 | CASRHATNEKLFF
. | TRBJ1-5 | TRBV15 | CATSTGWGVYQPQHF
TRBD1 | TRBJ1-1 | TRBV19 | CASSTLPGGTEAFF
TRBD2 | TRBJ2-3 | TRBV9 | CASSVSGLAGRGPDTQYF
. | TRBJ2-2 | TRBV7-9 | CASSFRVRNTGELFF
TRBD2 | TRBJ2-7 | TRBV7-9 | CASLPAGGAYEQYF
. | TRBJ1-2 | TRBV5-4 | CASSLAGNYGYTF
. | TRBJ2-2 | TRBV24-1 | CAARENTGELFF
TRBD1 | TRBJ1-3 | TRBV7-6 | CASSLAGGQHSGNTIYF
. | TRBJ2-7 | TRBV19 | CASSIQGDSLYEQYF
TRBD1 | TRBJ1-4 | TRBV5-5 | CASSSSTGASNEKLFF
. | TRBJ1-4 | TRBV5-6 | CASSFSRSGDEKLFF
. | TRBJ1-6 | TRBV7-9 | CASSLDGVLNSPLHF
TRBD1 | TRBJ2-2 | TRBV5-6 | CASSFRGQGDTGELFF
. | TRBJ1-4 | TRBV29-1 | CSVASHDEKLFF
. | TRBJ2-7 | TRBV19 | CASSITAGSYEQYF
TRBD1 | TRBJ1-2 | TRBV18 | CASSQQGYYGYTF
. | TRBJ2-2 | TRBV4-1 | CASSQDRASRNTGELFF
. | TRBJ1-1 | TRBV5-5 | CASSLAESRGTEAFF
TRBD1 | TRBJ1-3 | TRBV9 | CASSQDRVSGNTIYF
TRBD1 | TRBJ2-7 | TRBV30 | CAWTPIRDRYPLYSYEQYF
TRBD2 | TRBJ2-3 | TRBV5-1 | CASSFGLAGRDTQYF
. | TRBJ1-3 | TRBV7-8 | CASSLKRLGVSGNTIYF
. | TRBJ2-1 | TRBV5-4 | CASSLDTSNEQFF
. | TRBJ1-5 | TRBV9 | CASSLTKGNEDQPQHF
. | TRBJ1-2 | TRBV27 | CASSLPGLNGYTF
TRBD1 | TRBJ1-2 | TRBV5-4 | CASSPGTVPNYGYTF
. | TRBJ1-1 | TRBV10-3 | CAISESGGGAAFF
TRBD2 | TRBJ2-2 | TRBV7-9 | CASSPLFGEGNTGELFF
TRBD1 | TRBJ1-1 | TRBV5-1 | CASSLKRQGPNTEAFF
TRBD2 | TRBJ2-3 | TRBV7-2 | CASSLAASGGRDTQYF
TRBD1 | TRBJ1-2 | TRBV19 | CASSIGGTGGFLYGYTF